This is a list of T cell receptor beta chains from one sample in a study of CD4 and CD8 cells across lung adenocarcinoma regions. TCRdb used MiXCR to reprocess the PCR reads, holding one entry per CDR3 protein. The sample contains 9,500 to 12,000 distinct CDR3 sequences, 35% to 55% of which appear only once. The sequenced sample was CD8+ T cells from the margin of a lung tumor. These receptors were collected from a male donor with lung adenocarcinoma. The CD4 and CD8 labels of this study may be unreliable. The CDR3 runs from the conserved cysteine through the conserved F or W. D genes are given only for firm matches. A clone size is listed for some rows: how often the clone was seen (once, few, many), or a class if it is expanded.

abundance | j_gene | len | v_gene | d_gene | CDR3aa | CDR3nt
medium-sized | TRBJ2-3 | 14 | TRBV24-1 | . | CATSDGGHTDTQYF | TGTGCCACCAGTGATGGGGGACACACAGATACGCAGTATTTT
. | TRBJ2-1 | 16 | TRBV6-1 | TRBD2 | CASSEAGTSFYNEQFF | TGTGCCAGCAGTGAAGCCGGGACTAGCTTTTACAATGAGCAGTTCTTC
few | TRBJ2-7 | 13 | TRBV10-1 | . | CASSESPGYEQYF | TGCGCCAGCAGTGAGTCGCCGGGGTACGAGCAGTACTTC
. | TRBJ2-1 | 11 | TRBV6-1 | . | CASSESTLPYF | TGTGCCAGCAGTGAATCTACCCTGCCGTATTTC
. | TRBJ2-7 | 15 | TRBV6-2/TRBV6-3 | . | CASSPGWGGAYEQYF | TGTGCCAGCAGTCCCGGGTGGGGTGGTGCCTACGAGCAGTACTTC
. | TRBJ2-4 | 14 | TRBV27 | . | CASSGLCAKNIQYF | TGCGCCAGCTCGGGGCTGTGTGCCAAAAACATTCAGTATTTC
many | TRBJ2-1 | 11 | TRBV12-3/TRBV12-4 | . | CASTLLGEQFF | TGTGCCAGCACCCTTCTCGGTGAGCAGTTCTTC
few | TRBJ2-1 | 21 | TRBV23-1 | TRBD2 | CASSHPQRLAGGPLSYNEQFF | TGCGCCAGCAGTCACCCTCAGAGACTAGCGGGAGGGCCTCTTTCCTACAATGAGCAGTTCTTC
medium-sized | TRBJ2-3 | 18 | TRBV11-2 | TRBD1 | CASSLVMGQGMGTDTQYF | TGTGCCAGCAGCTTAGTCATGGGACAGGGGATGGGCACAGATACGCAGTATTTT
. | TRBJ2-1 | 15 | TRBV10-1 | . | CARLLGGRSKDTQYF | TGCGCCAGGTTGCTGGGGGGCCGATCCAAAGATACCCAGTATTTC
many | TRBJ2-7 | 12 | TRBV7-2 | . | CASSQSSYEQYF | TGTGCCAGCAGCCAGTCCTCCTACGAGCAGTACTTC
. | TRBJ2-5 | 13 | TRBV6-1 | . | CASNREPWEAQYF | TGTGCCAGCAATCGGGAGCCATGGGAGGCGCAGTACTTC
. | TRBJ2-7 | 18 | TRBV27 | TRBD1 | CASSLSKRQGDRGYEQYF | TGTGCCAGCAGTTTATCGAAGAGACAGGGGGACCGAGGTTACGAGCAGTACTTC
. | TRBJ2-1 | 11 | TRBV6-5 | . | CASSYSDEQFF | TGTGCCAGCAGTTACAGCGATGAGCAGTTCTTC
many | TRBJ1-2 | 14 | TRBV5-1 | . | CASSLERREGGYTF | TGCGCCAGCAGCTTGGAACGGCGGGAAGGAGGCTACACCTTC
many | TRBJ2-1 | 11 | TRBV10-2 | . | CASSGGDEQFF | TGCGCCAGCAGTGGCGGGGATGAGCAGTTCTTC
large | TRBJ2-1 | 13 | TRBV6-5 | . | CASSYSMGYEQFF | TGTGCCAGCAGTTACTCAATGGGCTATGAGCAGTTCTTC
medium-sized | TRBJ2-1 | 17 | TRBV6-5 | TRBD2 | CASSYSSTSGGSNEQFF | TGTGCCAGCAGTTACTCGAGCACTAGCGGGGGCTCGAATGAGCAGTTCTTC
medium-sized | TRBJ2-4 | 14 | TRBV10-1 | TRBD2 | CASSPGQRGNIQYF | TGCGCCAGCAGCCCTGGGCAGCGGGGAAACATTCAGTACTTC
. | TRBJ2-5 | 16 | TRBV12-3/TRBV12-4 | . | CASSYERGVGQETQYF | TGTGCCAGCAGCTACGAACGAGGGGTAGGGCAAGAGACCCAGTACTTC
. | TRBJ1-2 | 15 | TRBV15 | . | CATSRDLTGVYGYTF | TGTGCCACCAGCAGAGATCTGACAGGCGTTTATGGCTACACCTTC
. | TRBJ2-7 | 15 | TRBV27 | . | CASSRTGGGFHEQYF | TGTGCCAGCAGCCGAACAGGAGGTGGATTCCACGAGCAGTACTTC